These 2 T cell receptor beta chains share one sample of origin, sequenced in a study of blood T cell repertoires in COVID-19 (dated by TCRdb to about 2020). Library preparation employed the immunoSEQ multiplex PCR assay. TCRdb provides this immuneACCESS table in a form limited to in-frame rearrangements. Some clones are lacking; in checked studies, under half of them reflect an unresolved V gene, and why the rest are absent is not known. Recorded for this sample are 300,000 to 400,000 clones; about nine tenths of them occurred a single time. The biggest ten clones account for approximately 7.3% of the sample. Sequenced material: peripheral blood. Receptor source: a woman in her sixties or seventies with COVID-19, enrolled during active disease.

The chain carries TRBV4-3 and TRBJ2-7, with 11 bases matching TRBD2. Germline V gene sequence: CDR1 LGHNA, CDR2 YSLEER. V was clipped by 3 bases and J by 4 bases; unmatched bases: 8. The CDR3 has 16 amino acids. For the CDR3, the DNA is TGCGCCAGCAGCCAGGAGCTAGCGGGGGGCTCTTACGAGCAGTACTTC. Protein product: CASSQELAGGSYEQYF.

The chain recombines TRBV7-9 with TRBJ1-6; 7 bases fit TRBD1. Trimming took 5 bases from V and 3 from J; bases not matched to a gene: 1. The CDR3 covers 14 residues. Per germline, CDR1 SEHNR and CDR2 FQNEAQ (reference sequence). The CDR3, as DNA: TGTGCCAGCAGCGGGACAGACTATAATTCACCCCTCCACTTT. Translating it yields CASSGTDYNSPLHF. The entire variable domain, with the rest obtained from reference TRBV7-9 and TRBJ1-6, is as follows: DTGVSQNPRHKITKRGQNVTFRCDPISEHNRLYWYRQTLGQGPEFLTYFQNEAQLEKSRLLSDRFSAERPKGSFSTLEIQRTEQGDSAMYLCASSGTDYNSPLHFGNGTRLTVT.